The T cell receptor beta chain under discussion was sequenced for a study of OX40 agonist ivuxolimab in advanced cancers. Across the whole study: Enrollees could have had prior anti-PD-1, anti-PD-L1 or anti-CTLA-4 therapy, which 40% had received. Study-wide findings and caveats: On average, CD8+ T cells showed a greater number of expanded clones than CD4+. The study did not work out the antigen specificity of the expanded peripheral T cells. The 0.1-3.0 mg/kg partial responders had among the lowest clonal expansion.

In this sample, this clone turned up a few times. The antigen is not known. The germline V and J ends were trimmed by 5 bases and 0 bases, with 17 bases remaining between them. This CDR3 contains 16 residues. The germline gives CDR1 LNHDA, CDR2 SQIVND (reference sequence). Data came from immunoSEQ multiplex PCR; TCRdb stores just in-frame clones and leaves some out. The sample comprises approximately 50,000 clones, about four fifths of which are singletons, and roughly 2.5% rests with the top ten. The sequence was obtained from an adult with an advanced solid tumor such as melanoma, head and neck, liver or kidney cancer. V and J are TRBV19 and TRBJ2-7; maybe TRBD1 (6 bases). The starting material was CD4+ or CD8+ T cells sorted from blood, obtained in a trial of the OX40 agonist ivuxolimab. The DNA of the CDR3 is TGTGCCAGTAGTCCCGAGAGGACAGTTACCTCCTACGAGCAGTACTTC. Encoded protein: CASSPERTVTSYEQYF. The full variable domain, in which reference TRBV19 and TRBJ2-7 provide the parts outside the CDR3, is DGGITQSPKYLFRKEGQNVTLSCEQNLNHDAMYWYRQDPGQGLRLIYYSQIVNDFQKGDIAEGYSVSREKKESFPLTVTSAQKNPTAFYLCASSPERTVTSYEQYFGPGTRLTVT.